The present TCR beta chain was sequenced within a study of cytomegalovirus exposure and HLA in healthy donors. Researchers ran the PCR with 60 Vbeta and 13 Jbeta primers. TCRdb's table, derived via immunoSEQ multiplex PCR, lists solely in-frame clones and lacks some. The sample lists 150,000 to 200,000 clones; 70% to 80% were seen once. This clone showed up just a few times. CDR3 size: 17 residues. V lost 1 base to trimming and J lost 4 bases; unmatched junction nucleotides: 12. Per germline, CDR1 SGHRS and CDR2 YFSETQ. Sequencing was done on a sample of PBMCs. V gene TRBV5-1 combines with J gene TRBJ2-5; 8 bases line up with TRBD2. This TCR was recovered from a woman between 40 and 50 years old in good health and CMV-seronegative. The CDR3 here is CASSLIRGAGEGETQYF. The DNA of the CDR3 is TGCGCCAGCAGCTTGATTCGAGGAGCGGGAGAGGGAGAGACCCAGTACTTC.